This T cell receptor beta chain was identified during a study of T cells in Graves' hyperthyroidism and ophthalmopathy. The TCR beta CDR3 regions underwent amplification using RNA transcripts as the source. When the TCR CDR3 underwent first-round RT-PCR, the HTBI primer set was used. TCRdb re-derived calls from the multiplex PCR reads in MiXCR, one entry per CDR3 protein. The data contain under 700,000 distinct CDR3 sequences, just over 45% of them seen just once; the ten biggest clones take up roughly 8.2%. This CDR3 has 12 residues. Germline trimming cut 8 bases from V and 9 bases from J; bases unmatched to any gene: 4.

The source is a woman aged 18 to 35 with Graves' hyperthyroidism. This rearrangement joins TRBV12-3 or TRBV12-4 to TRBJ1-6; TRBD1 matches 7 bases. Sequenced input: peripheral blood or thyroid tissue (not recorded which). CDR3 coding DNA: TGTGCCAGCCGGGACAGCGGTTCACCCCTCCACTTT. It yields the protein CASRDSGSPLHF.